This T cell receptor (beta chain) is from a study of early T cells in non-severe SARS-CoV-2 infection. Study as a whole: Chains stayed unpaired after sequencing of bulk RNA from unsorted whole blood. Broader study findings: There was a bias toward anti-spike CD8 responses in VDJdb matching, which missed private and CD4 specificities.

At least ten counts were recorded for this clonotype. Its antigen is unknown. Molecules of cDNA were individually given unique molecular identifiers that were attached to them. Each CDR3 protein is one row after TCRdb ran MiXCR on the 5' RACE reads. Of 68,000 or so distinct CDR3 sequences in the sample, approximately 12% were seen once. This CDR3 has 15 amino acids. Germline V lookup: CDR1 SGHRS, CDR2 YFSETQ. After removal of 3 bases from V and 5 bases from J, the junction contained 6 bases not matched to a gene. Sequencing was carried out using whole blood. The V and J genes are TRBV5-1 and TRBJ2-5; 11 bases line up with TRBD2. The clonotype comes from an adult who was a healthcare worker with PCR-confirmed SARS-CoV-2 infection or an uninfected control (not recorded which). As DNA, the CDR3 is TGCGCCAGCAGCTATGGGACTAGCGGTGAGGAGACCCAGTACTTC. Protein sequence: CASSYGTSGEETQYF.